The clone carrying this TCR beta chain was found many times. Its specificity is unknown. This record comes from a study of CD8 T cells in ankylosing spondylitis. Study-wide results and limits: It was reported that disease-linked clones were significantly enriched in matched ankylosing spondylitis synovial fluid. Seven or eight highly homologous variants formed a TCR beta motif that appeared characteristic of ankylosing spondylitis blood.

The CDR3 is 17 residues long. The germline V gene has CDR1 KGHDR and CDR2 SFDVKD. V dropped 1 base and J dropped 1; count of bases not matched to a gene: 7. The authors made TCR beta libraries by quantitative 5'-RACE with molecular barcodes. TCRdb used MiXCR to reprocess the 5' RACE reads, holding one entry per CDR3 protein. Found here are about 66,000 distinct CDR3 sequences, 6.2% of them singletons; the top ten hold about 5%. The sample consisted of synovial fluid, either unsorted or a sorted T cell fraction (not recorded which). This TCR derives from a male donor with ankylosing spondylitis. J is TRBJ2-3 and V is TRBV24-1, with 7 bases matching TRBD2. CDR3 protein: CATSDLPGLAGTDTQYF. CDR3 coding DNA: TGTGCCACCAGTGATTTACCCGGCCTAGCGGGCACAGATACGCAGTATTTT.